Presented here are 25 T cell receptor beta chains from one specimen sequenced in a study of T cells in Graves' hyperthyroidism and ophthalmopathy (dated by TCRdb to between 2019 and 2020). Library preparation was by multiplex PCR. The instrument was an Illumina HiSeq 2000. The TCR beta CDR3 regions were amplified from the RNA transcripts. The TCR CDR3 was subjected to a first round of RT-PCR using the HTBI primer set and the Qiagen OneStep RT-PCR kit. In TCRdb, the public reads were trimmed at Q25 with fastp and aligned with MiXCR, with productive beta chains retained. One record per CDR3 amino acid sequence lists the most common genes and DNA. Across this sample there are around 270,000 distinct CDR3 sequences, with approximately 19% seen only once. The top ten constitute roughly 40% of the sample. The sample taken for sequencing was blood. The receptors here all came from a man aged 50-59 years with Graves' ophthalmopathy.

This clonotype was counted at least ten times. The CDR3 region is CASSPKPPDRAPEAFF. CDR3 in DNA: TGTGCCAGCTCACCGAAGCCCCCCGACAGGGCTCCTGAAGCTTTCTTT. The V and J genes are TRBV18 and TRBJ1-1, with 7 bases that match TRBD1. Looked up from germline, CDR1 is KGHSH and CDR2 is LQKENI. V shed 3 bases, J shed 6 bases, and the junction held 13 bases outside the gene matches. The CDR3 contains 16 residues.

The gene calls are TRBV15 and TRBJ2-2; the D is unclear. Trimming shortened V by 0 bases and J by 4 bases, and 12 bases separated the two germline ends. This CDR3 has 16 residues. Germline assignment: CDR1 LNHNV and CDR2 YYDKDF (reference sequence). Written as DNA, the CDR3 is TGTGCCACCAGCAGAGATAAAAGGTCGGGCACCGGGGAGCTGTTTTTT. It translates to CATSRDKRSGTGELFF.

The rearrangement uses TRBV9 and TRBJ2-5, with D perhaps TRBD1 (6 bases). The CDR3 totals 15 residues. Germline V gives CDR1 SGDLS, CDR2 YYNGEE. The ends were cut back, 4 bases at V and 4 bases at J, with 17 bases in the middle. CDR3 coding DNA: TGTGCCAGCAGCCCTCGGACAGTACTGGGAGAGACCCAGTACTTC. This sequence encodes CASSPRTVLGETQYF.

J is TRBJ1-5 and V is TRBV19, with 9 nucleotides matching TRBD1. Germline trimming cut 7 bases from V and 15 bases from J; bases unmatched to any gene: 7. Germline CDR1 and CDR2: LNHDA and SQIVND (reference sequence). This CDR3 has 11 amino acids. The CDR3 loop is CASTNRGPWHF. The CDR3 nucleotides read TGTGCCAGTACCAACAGGGGGCCCTGGCATTTT. Full variable domain (outside the CDR3, taken from reference TRBV19 and TRBJ1-5): DGGITQSPKYLFRKEGQNVTLSCEQNLNHDAMYWYRQDPGQGLRLIYYSQIVNDFQKGDIAEGYSVSREKKESFPLTVTSAQKNPTAFYLCASTNRGPWHFGDGTRLSIL.

This rearrangement joins TRBV11-3 to TRBJ2-5; D gene unclear. This CDR3 comprises 13 residues. Trimming stripped 0 bases from V and 5 bases from J, with 7 bases between. The germline V gene encodes CDR1 SGHNT and CDR2 YENEEA. CDR3 DNA sequence: TGTGCCAGCAGCTTAGACGGCGTGGAGACCCAGTACTTC. Amino acid sequence: CASSLDGVETQYF.

The chain employs TRBV7-2 and TRBJ1-2; no definite D call. With 2 bases removed from V and 3 bases from J, the gap between germline ends came to 10 bases. CDR3 length equals 14 residues. Germline V gene sequence: CDR1 SGHTA, CDR2 FQGNSA. CDR3 DNA sequence: TGTGCCAGCAGCTTAAGTAAGCTAGACTATGGCTACACCTTC. Residues: CASSLSKLDYGYTF.

This clonotype appeared many times. V and J are TRBV2 and TRBJ2-2; D is perhaps TRBD1 or TRBD2 (5 bases each). CDR1 SNHLY and CDR2 FYNNEI come from the germline V gene. The CDR3 runs to 16 residues. V was clipped by 5 bases and J by 3 bases, with 16 bases between them. For the CDR3, the DNA is TGTGCCAGCAGTACAAGCCGGGACCCAGACACCGGGGAGCTGTTTTTT. Translating gives CASSTSRDPDTGELFF.

V and J are TRBV28 and TRBJ2-7; 10 bases are shared with TRBD2. The CDR3 contains 12 residues. Per the germline V gene, CDR1 is MDHEN and CDR2 is SYDVKM. After removal of 8 bases from V and 3 bases from J, the junction contained 1 base not matched to a gene. CDR3 sequence (DNA): TGTGCCAGCCGGACTAGCGGCTACGAGCAGTACTTC. Its translation is CASRTSGYEQYF.

The chain links TRBV2 to TRBJ2-5; tentatively, D is TRBD2 (6 bases). The germline CDR1 and CDR2 sequences are SNHLY and FYNNEI. This CDR3 comprises 15 residues. V lost 7 bases, J lost 0 bases, and 15 bases lay in between. The CDR3 region is CASTRLATYQETQYF. The CDR3 nucleotides are TGTGCCAGCACCCGGCTAGCGACCTACCAAGAGACCCAGTACTTC.

This sequence joins TRBV3-1 and TRBJ1-6, with TRBD1 identical over 9 bases. After removal of 2 bases from V and 9 bases from J, the junction contained 2 bases not matched to a gene. The CDR3 is made up of 14 amino acids. Germline lookup yields CDR1 LGHDT and CDR2 YNNKEL (reference sequence). The CDR3 sequence is CASSQRQGGSPLHF. The CDR3 bases are TGTGCCAGCAGCCAAAGACAGGGGGGTTCACCCCTCCACTTT.

There are a few counts of this clonotype. The chain joins TRBV19 to TRBJ2-4; the D call may be TRBD1 or TRBD2 (5 bases each). Trimming removed 7 bases at V and 5 bases at J, with 12 bases between. Germline V gene data show CDR1 as LNHDA and CDR2 as SQIVND (reference sequence). This CDR3 has 13 residues. CDR3 nucleotides: TGTGCCAGTAAACCACCGGGACAAAACATTCAGTACTTC. It translates to CASKPPGQNIQYF. The full variable domain, completed using reference TRBV19 and TRBJ2-4, is DGGITQSPKYLFRKEGQNVTLSCEQNLNHDAMYWYRQDPGQGLRLIYYSQIVNDFQKGDIAEGYSVSREKKESFPLTVTSAQKNPTAFYLCASKPPGQNIQYFGAGTRLSVL.

This clonotype was detected many times. The chain combines TRBV5-1 with TRBJ2-7; 11 bases agree with TRBD1. Trimming at V came to 4 bases and at J to 7 bases, leaving 7 bases not matched to a gene. This CDR3 has 14 residues. Germline CDR1 reads SGHRS; CDR2 reads YFSETQ. CDR3 coding DNA: TGCGCCAGCAGCCCGGACAGGGGGCAGTGGGAGCAGTACTTC. The encoded protein is CASSPDRGQWEQYF.

The chain couples TRBV20-1 to TRBJ1-6, with unresolved D. V was shortened by 4 bases and J by 10 bases, with 8 bases between the two germline ends. The CDR3 is made up of 11 amino acids. Germline values: CDR1 DFQATT, CDR2 SNEGSKA (reference sequence). The CDR3 nucleotides are TGCAGTGCTAAAGATGGCTCACCCCTCCACTTT. Residues: CSAKDGSPLHF.

V and J are TRBV18 and TRBJ2-5; 8 positions match TRBD1. This CDR3 has 14 amino acids. V gave up 4 bases and J gave up 5 bases; unmatched junction bases: 6. CDR1 is KGHSH and CDR2 is LQKENI in the germline V gene. The CDR3 loop is CASSQTGEMETQYF. As DNA, the CDR3 is TGTGCCAGCTCACAGACAGGGGAGATGGAGACCCAGTACTTC. The full variable domain, with the rest looked up from reference TRBV18 and TRBJ2-5, is NAGVMQNPRHLVRRRGQEARLRCSPMKGHSHVYWYRQLPEEGLKFMVYLQKENIIDESGMPKERFSAEFPKEGPSILRIQQVVRGDSAAYFCASSQTGEMETQYFGPGTRLLVL.

The V call is TRBV4-1, the J call TRBJ1-1; D perhaps matches TRBD1 (6 bases). This CDR3 has 13 amino acids. The V end lost 1 base, the J end lost 8 bases, and 11 bases lay between the germline ends. Germline values: CDR1 MGHRA, CDR2 YSYEKL. The CDR3 protein is CASSQVGGAEAFF. The CDR3 DNA follows: TGCGCCAGCAGCCAAGTAGGGGGGGCAGAAGCTTTCTTT.

This clonotype has a count of ten or more. The CDR3 DNA follows: TGTGCCAGCAGTCACCTTAAGGGCTATAATGAAAAACTGTTTTTT. Protein product: CASSHLKGYNEKLFF. This chain connects TRBV28 to TRBJ1-4; D is unresolved. The CDR3 spans 15 residues. Trimming left V 5 bases short and J 4 bases short, with 14 bases between. CDR1 is MDHEN, CDR2 SYDVKM, per germline.

This clonotype was observed many times. The chain uses TRBV6-1 and TRBJ1-1, with unresolved D. The V end lost 7 bases, the J end lost 4 bases, and 10 bases lay between the germline ends. The CDR3 contains 12 residues. The V gene's germline CDR1 is MNHNS and CDR2 SASEGT. CDR3 amino acids: CASMRGSTEAFF. The DNA for the CDR3 is TGTGCCAGCATGAGAGGGTCCACTGAAGCTTTCTTT.

This clonotype occurred a few times. V usage is TRBV24-1 and J usage is TRBJ2-2; 14 bases line up with TRBD2. The junction had 2 bases not matched to a gene; V was cut back by 3 bases and J by 6 bases. CDR1 is KGHDR and CDR2 is SFDVKD in the germline V gene. This CDR3 is 16 amino acids long. CDR3 amino acids: CATSDQGLAGAGELFF. The CDR3, as DNA: TGTGCCACCAGTGATCAGGGACTAGCGGGAGCCGGGGAGCTGTTTTTT.

This clonotype was counted at least ten times. V and J are TRBV29-1 and TRBJ2-7; 16 bases are shared with TRBD2. With 4 bases clipped from V and 2 bases from J, the junction kept 5 bases outside the gene matches. From germline, CDR1 is SQVTM and CDR2 ANQGSEA. There are 16 residues in the CDR3. CDR3 protein: CSVVEGTSGRAYEQYF. The CDR3 DNA reads TGCAGCGTTGTGGAAGGGACTAGCGGGAGGGCCTACGAGCAGTACTTC.

The rearrangement joins TRBV24-1 to TRBJ1-2, with 9 bases lining up with TRBD1. This CDR3 contains 16 residues. V lost 2 bases, J lost 4 bases, and 7 bases stayed unmatched. Germline values: CDR1 KGHDR, CDR2 SFDVKD. CDR3 residues: CATSDSPGQGGYGYTF. The CDR3 DNA reads as TGTGCCACCAGTGATTCCCCGGGACAGGGAGGCTATGGCTACACCTTC.

The V and J genes are TRBV6-2 or TRBV6-3 and TRBJ2-6; a possible D gene is TRBD2 (5 bases). The CDR3 is made up of 15 amino acids. With 10 bases removed from V and 2 bases from J, the gap between germline ends came to 15 bases. Germline values: CDR1 MNHEY, CDR2 SVGEGT. DNA for the CDR3: TGTGCCACCCACGAACGGGAAACTGGGGCCAACGTCCTGACTTTC. Protein product: CATHERETGANVLTF.

The sample holds many counts of this clonotype. The chain links TRBV5-1 to TRBJ2-2, with TRBD1 matching 8 bases. V shed 4 bases, J shed 4 bases, and the junction held 9 bases outside the gene matches. The CDR3 has 16 amino acids. Germline V gene lookup returns CDR1 SGHRS and CDR2 YFSETQ. The CDR3 DNA sequence: TGCGCCAGCAGCGACAGGGGCCGCCCAAGCACCGGGGAGCTGTTTTTT. This codes for CASSDRGRPSTGELFF.

The chain employs TRBV9 and TRBJ2-1; weak D call: TRBD2 (6 bases). CDR3 size: 13 residues. The germline CDR1 and CDR2 sequences are SGDLS and YYNGEE. Trimming took off 0 bases at V and 12 bases at J, with 13 bases between the two ends. CDR3 DNA: TGTGCCAGCAGCGTAGGAATGGGAGGTGGGCAGTTCTTC. Protein: CASSVGMGGGQFF. Full variable domain (missing parts from reference TRBV9 and TRBJ2-1): DSGVTQTPKHLITATGQRVTLRCSPRSGDLSVYWYQQSLDQGLQFLIQYYNGEERAKGNILERFSAQQFPDLHSELNLSSLELGDSALYFCASSVGMGGGQFFGPGTRLTVL.

This clonotype was observed a handful of times. The rearrangement uses TRBV5-1 and TRBJ2-5; TRBD2 matches at 7 bases. Germline V gene lookup returns CDR1 SGHRS and CDR2 YFSETQ. The trim removed 0 bases at V and 5 bases at J, leaving 7 bases unmatched. The length of the CDR3 is 15 residues. The CDR3 DNA follows: TGCGCCAGCAGCTTGGCCGCTAGCGGAAGGGAGACCCAGTACTTC. As protein: CASSLAASGRETQYF.

The V gene is TRBV28, the J gene TRBJ2-2, with D perhaps TRBD2 (5 bases). The germline CDR1 and CDR2 sequences are MDHEN and SYDVKM. This CDR3 has 16 amino acids. Trimming removed 3 bases from V and 0 bases from J, with 11 bases in between. The CDR3 here is CASSFEGVTNTGELFF. CDR3 DNA sequence: TGTGCCAGCAGTTTTGAGGGTGTTACGAACACCGGGGAGCTGTTTTTT.